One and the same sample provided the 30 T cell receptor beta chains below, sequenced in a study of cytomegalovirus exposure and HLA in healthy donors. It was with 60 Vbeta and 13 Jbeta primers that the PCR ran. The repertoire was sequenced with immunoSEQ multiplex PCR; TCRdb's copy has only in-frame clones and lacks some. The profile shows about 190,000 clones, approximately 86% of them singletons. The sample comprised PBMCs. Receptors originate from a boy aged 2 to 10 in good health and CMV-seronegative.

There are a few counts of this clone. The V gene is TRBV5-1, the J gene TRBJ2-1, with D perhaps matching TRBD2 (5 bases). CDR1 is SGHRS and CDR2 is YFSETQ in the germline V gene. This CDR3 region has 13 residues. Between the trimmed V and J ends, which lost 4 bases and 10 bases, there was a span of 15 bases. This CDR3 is CASSVDSSHEQFF. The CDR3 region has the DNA TGCGCCAGCAGCGTGGACTCGTCCCACGAGCAGTTCTTC.

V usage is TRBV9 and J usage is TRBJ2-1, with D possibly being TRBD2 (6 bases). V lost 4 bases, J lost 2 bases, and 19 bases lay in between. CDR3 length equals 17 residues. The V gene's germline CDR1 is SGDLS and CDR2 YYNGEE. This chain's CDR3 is CASSLRLGLSPYNEQFF. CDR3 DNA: TGTGCCAGCAGCTTAAGACTGGGACTTTCCCCCTACAATGAGCAGTTCTTC.

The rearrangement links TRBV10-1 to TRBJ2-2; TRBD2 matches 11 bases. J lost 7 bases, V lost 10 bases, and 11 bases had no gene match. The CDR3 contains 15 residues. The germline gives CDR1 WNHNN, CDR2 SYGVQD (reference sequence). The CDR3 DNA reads TGCGCCATCCCGACTCCGGGACTAGCGGACGGGGAGCTGTTTTTT. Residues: CAIPTPGLADGELFF.

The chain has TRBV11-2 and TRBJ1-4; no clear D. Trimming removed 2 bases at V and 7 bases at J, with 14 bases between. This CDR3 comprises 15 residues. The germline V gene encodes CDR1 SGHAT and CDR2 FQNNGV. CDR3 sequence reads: CASSLHLGSSEKLFF. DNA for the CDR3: TGTGCCAGCAGCTTACATCTCGGGAGCAGTGAAAAACTGTTTTTT.

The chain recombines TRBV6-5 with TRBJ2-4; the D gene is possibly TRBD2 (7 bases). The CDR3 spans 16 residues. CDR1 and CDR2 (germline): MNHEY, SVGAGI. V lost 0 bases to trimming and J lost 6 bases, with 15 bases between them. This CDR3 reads CASSYSGGPHVNIQYF. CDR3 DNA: TGTGCCAGCAGTTACTCCGGGGGGCCACACGTAAACATTCAGTACTTC.

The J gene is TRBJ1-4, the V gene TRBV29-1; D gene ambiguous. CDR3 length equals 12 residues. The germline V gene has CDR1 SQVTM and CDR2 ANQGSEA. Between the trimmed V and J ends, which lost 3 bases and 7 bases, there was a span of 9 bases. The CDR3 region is CSVESGSEKLFF. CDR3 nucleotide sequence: TGCAGCGTTGAGTCGGGGAGTGAAAAACTGTTTTTT.

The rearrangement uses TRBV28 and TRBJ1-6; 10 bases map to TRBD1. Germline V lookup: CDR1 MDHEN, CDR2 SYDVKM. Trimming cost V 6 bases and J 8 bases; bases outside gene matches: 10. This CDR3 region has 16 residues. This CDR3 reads CASSPWGGQGYSPLHF. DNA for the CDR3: TGTGCCAGCAGCCCATGGGGGGGACAGGGGTATTCACCCCTCCACTTT.

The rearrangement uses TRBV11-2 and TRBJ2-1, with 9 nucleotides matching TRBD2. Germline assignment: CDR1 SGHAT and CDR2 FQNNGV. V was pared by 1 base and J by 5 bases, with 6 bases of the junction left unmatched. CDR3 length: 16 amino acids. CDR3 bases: TGTGCCAGCAGCTTAGGTGCGGGAGGGCCGAACAATGAGCAGTTCTTC. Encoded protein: CASSLGAGGPNNEQFF.

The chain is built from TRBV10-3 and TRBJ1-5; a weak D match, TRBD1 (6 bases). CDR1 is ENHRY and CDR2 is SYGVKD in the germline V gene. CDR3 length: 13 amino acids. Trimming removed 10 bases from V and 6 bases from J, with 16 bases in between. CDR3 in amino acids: CATDPGQSQPQHF. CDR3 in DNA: TGTGCCACTGATCCGGGACAAAGTCAGCCCCAGCATTTT.

The CDR3 DNA follows: TGTGCCAGCAGTTTATGGCAGGGCGAGCAGTACTTC. Protein: CASSLWQGEQYF. This chain connects TRBV27 to TRBJ2-7, with TRBD1 as a possible D gene (5 bases). The CDR3 runs 12 residues. V gave up 1 base and J gave up 6 bases, with 7 bases separating them. Germline-derived CDR1 and CDR2 are MNHEY and SMNVEV (reference sequence).

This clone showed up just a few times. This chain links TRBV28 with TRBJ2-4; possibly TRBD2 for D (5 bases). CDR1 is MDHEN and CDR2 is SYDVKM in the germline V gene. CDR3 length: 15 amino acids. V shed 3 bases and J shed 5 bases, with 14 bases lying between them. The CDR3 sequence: CASSFVRTEENIQYF. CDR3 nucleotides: TGTGCCAGCAGTTTTGTTCGGACGGAGGAAAACATTCAGTACTTC.

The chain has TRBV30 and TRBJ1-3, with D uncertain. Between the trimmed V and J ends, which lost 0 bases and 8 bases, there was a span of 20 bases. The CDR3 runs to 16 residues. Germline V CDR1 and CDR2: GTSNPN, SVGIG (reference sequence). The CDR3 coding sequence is TGTGCCTGGAGTGTCCTTCCTGATCATCCCGGGGACACCATATATTTT. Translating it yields CAWSVLPDHPGDTIYF.

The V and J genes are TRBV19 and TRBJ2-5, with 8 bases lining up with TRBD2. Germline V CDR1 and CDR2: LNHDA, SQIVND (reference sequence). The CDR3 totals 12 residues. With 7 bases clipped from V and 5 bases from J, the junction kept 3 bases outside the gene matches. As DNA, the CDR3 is TGTGCCAGTACCCCGGGGGGGGAGACCCAGTACTTC. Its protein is CASTPGGETQYF.

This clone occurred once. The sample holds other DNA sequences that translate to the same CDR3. CDR3 residues: CSSGGYNEQFF. The CDR3 coding sequence is TGCAGCTCCGGGGGGTACAATGAGCAGTTCTTC. This chain uses TRBV29-1 with TRBJ2-1; TRBD2 agrees at 7 bases. The CDR3 length is 11 residues. Germline V lookup: CDR1 SQVTM, CDR2 ANQGSEA. Trimming at V came to 8 bases and at J to 4 bases, leaving 2 bases not matched to a gene.

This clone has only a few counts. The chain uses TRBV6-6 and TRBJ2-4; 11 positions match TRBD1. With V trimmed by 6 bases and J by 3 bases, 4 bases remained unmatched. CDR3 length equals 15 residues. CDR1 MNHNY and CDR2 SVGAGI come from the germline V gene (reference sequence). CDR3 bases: TGTGCCAGCAGACCGGGACAGGGGGACAAAAACATTCAGTACTTC. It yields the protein CASRPGQGDKNIQYF.

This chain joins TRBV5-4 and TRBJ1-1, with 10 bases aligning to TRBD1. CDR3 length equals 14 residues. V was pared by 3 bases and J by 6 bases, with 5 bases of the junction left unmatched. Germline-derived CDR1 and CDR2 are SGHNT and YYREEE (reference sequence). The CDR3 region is CASSSRDRGPEAFF. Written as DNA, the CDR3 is TGTGCCAGCAGCTCCCGGGACAGGGGCCCTGAAGCTTTCTTT.

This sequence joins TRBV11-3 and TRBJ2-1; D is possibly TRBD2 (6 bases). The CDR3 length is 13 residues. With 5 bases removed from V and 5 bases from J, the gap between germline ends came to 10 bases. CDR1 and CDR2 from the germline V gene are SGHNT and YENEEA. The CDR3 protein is CASSQGLHNEQFF. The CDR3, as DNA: TGTGCCAGCAGCCAGGGACTCCACAATGAGCAGTTCTTC.

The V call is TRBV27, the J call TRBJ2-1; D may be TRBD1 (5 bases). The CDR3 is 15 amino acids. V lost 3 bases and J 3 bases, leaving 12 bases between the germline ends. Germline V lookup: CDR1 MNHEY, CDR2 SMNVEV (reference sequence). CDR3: CASSFAARVYNEQFF. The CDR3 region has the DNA TGTGCCAGCAGTTTTGCCGCCAGGGTCTACAATGAGCAGTTCTTC.

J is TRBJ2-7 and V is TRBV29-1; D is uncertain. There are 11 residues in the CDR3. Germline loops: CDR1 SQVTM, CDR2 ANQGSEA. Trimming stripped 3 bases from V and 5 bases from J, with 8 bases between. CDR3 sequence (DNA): TGCAGCGTTGAGACAAGGAACGAGCAGTACTTC. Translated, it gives CSVETRNEQYF.

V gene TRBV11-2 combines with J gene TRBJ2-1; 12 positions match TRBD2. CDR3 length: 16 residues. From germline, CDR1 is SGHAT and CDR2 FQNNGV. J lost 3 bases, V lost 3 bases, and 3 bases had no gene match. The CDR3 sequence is CASSFKLAGGYNEQFF. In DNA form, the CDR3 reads TGTGCCAGCAGCTTCAAACTAGCGGGGGGCTACAATGAGCAGTTCTTC. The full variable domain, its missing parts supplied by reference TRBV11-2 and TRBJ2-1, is EAGVAQSPRYKIIEKRQSVAFWCNPISGHATLYWYQQILGQGPKLLIQFQNNGVVDDSQLPKDRFSAERLKGVDSTLKIQPAKLEDSAVYLCASSFKLAGGYNEQFFGPGTRLTVL.

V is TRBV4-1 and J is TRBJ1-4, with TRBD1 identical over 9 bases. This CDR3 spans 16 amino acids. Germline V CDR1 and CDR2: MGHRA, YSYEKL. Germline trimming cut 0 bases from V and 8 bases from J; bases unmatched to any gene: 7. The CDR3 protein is CASSQDPGTGQEKLFF. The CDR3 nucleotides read TGCGCCAGCAGCCAAGATCCAGGGACAGGGCAGGAAAAACTGTTTTTT.

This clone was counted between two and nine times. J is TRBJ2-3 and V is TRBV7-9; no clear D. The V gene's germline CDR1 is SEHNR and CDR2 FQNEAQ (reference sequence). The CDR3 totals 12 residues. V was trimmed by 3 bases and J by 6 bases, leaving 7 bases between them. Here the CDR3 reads CASSFSTDTQYF. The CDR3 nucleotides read TGTGCCAGCAGCTTTTCTACCGATACGCAGTATTTT. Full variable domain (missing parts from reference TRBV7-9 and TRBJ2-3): DTGVSQNPRHKITKRGQNVTFRCDPISEHNRLYWYRQTLGQGPEFLTYFQNEAQLEKSRLLSDRFSAERPKGSFSTLEIQRTEQGDSAMYLCASSFSTDTQYFGPGTRLTVL.

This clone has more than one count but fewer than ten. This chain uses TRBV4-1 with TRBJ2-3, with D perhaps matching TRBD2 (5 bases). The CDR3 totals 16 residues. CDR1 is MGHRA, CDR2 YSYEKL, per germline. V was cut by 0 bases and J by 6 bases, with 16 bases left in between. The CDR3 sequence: CASSQEAVGALDTQYF. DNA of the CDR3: TGCGCCAGCAGCCAAGAGGCAGTGGGAGCGTTGGATACGCAGTATTTT.

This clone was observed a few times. The CDR3 is CASSMNGQGWNTIYF. DNA for the CDR3: TGTGCCAGCAGTATGAATGGACAGGGCTGGAACACCATATATTTT. The V and J genes are TRBV6-1 and TRBJ1-3, with 8 bases lining up with TRBD1. Germline V gene data show CDR1 as MNHNS and CDR2 as SASEGT. The CDR3 has 15 residues. Trimming took 5 bases from V and 7 from J; bases not matched to a gene: 10.

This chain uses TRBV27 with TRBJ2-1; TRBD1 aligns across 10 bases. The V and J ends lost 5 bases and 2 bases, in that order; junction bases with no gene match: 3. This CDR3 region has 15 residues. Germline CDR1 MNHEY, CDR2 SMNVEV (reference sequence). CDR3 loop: CASSPGQGTYNEQFF. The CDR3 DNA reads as TGTGCCAGCAGTCCGGGACAGGGGACCTACAATGAGCAGTTCTTC.

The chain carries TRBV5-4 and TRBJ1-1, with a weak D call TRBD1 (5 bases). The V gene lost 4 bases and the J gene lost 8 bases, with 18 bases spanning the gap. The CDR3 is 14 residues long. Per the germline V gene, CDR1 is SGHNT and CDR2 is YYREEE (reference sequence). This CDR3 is CASSQSGRVMEAFF. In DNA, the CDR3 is TGTGCCAGCAGCCAATCAGGCAGGGTGATGGAAGCTTTCTTT.

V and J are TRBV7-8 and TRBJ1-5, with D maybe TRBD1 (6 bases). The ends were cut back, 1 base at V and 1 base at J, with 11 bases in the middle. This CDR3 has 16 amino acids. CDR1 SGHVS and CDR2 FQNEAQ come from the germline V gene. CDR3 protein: CASSLVGRGSNQPQHF. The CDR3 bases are TGTGCCAGCAGCTTAGTTGGCAGGGGAAGCAATCAGCCCCAGCATTTT.

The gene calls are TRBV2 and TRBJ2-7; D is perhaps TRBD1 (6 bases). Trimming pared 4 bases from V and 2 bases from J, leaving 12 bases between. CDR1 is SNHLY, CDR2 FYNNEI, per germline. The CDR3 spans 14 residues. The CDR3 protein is CASSVRQGTYEQYF. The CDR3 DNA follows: TGTGCCAGCAGTGTTCGGCAGGGGACCTACGAGCAGTACTTC.

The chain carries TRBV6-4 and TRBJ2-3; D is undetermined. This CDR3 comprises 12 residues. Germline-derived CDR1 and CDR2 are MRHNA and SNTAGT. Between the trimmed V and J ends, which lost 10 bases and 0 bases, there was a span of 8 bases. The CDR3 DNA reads TGTGCCATGTCGGTGAGCACAGATACGCAGTATTTT. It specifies CAMSVSTDTQYF.

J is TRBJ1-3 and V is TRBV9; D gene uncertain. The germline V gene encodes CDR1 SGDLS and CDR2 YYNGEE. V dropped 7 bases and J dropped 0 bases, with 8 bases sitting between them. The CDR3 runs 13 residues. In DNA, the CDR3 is TGTGCCAGCGGCCCCAGCTCTGGAAACACCATATATTTT. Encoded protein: CASGPSSGNTIYF.